This T cell receptor (beta chain) came from a study of T cells in Graves' hyperthyroidism and ophthalmopathy. Points from the study as a whole: Separation of ophthalmopathy from stable hyperthyroidism was achieved by a 13 V-J model. Before onset, by a median of around six months, the model predicted ophthalmopathy. Blood samples included most of the expanded thyroid clonotypes exceeding 0.001.

Patients were aged 18 to 65, had disease duration under 2 months, and had newly diagnosed hyperthyroidism. This clonotype was picked up many times. Antigen specificity is unknown. RNA transcripts served as the template for amplifying TCR beta CDR3 regions. In the first-round RT-PCR of the TCR CDR3, the HTBI primer set was used. TCRdb re-called the multiplex PCR reads with MiXCR, one entry per CDR3 protein. The data contain about 360,000 distinct CDR3 sequences, roughly an eighth of them seen just once; the ten biggest clones take up roughly 9.2%. V was pared by 3 bases and J by 1 base, with 14 bases between. There are 16 residues in the CDR3. Germline CDR1 MNHEY, CDR2 SMNVEV (reference sequence).

Input material: blood. The TCR sequence derives from a woman aged 18-29 years with Graves' hyperthyroidism. The chain couples TRBV27 to TRBJ2-3; possibly TRBD1 for D (5 bases). The CDR3 loop is CASSLGLSRGTDTQYF. CDR3 sequence (DNA): TGTGCCAGCAGTTTGGGCCTAAGCAGGGGCACAGATACGCAGTATTTT.